This section outlines one T cell receptor (beta chain) sequence together with its context. Its antigen is unknown. V dropped 0 bases and J dropped 5; count of bases not matched to a gene: 8. Germline CDR1 is SGHRS and CDR2 is YFSETQ. This CDR3 region has 15 residues. The sample is drawn from a study of CD8 T cells in ankylosing spondylitis. Library preparation for TCR beta used quantitative 5'-RACE with molecular barcodes. MiXCR, applied by TCRdb to the 5' RACE reads, yields one record per CDR3 protein. The data contain about 340,000 distinct CDR3 sequences, roughly 14% of them seen just once; the ten biggest clones take up 1.1%. Findings and limits, study-wide: Clones linked to disease were reported to show significant enrichment in matched ankylosing spondylitis synovial fluid. The authors found the disease-linked clones to be CD8+ and relatively rare in peripheral blood.

This chain uses TRBV5-1 with TRBJ2-7; 7 bases fit TRBD1. Sequencing was performed on blood, either unsorted or a sorted T cell fraction (not recorded which). This clonotype was obtained from a male donor with ankylosing spondylitis or in good health (not recorded which). CDR3 DNA sequence: TGCGCCAGCAGCTTGGTATCTGGACAGGCCCACGAGCAGTACTTC. Its protein product is CASSLVSGQAHEQYF.